These 9 T cell receptor beta chains were all obtained from the same sample, sequenced in a study of blood T cell repertoires in COVID-19. Sequencing was performed with immunoSEQ multiplex PCR; in TCRdb, only in-frame clones are kept and a portion is missing. This table holds 150,000 to 200,000 clones, 85% found once. The sample comprised PBMCs or T cells enriched from blood (not recorded which). All receptors derive from a man aged 35-49 years who had recovered from COVID-19.

V usage is TRBV14 and J usage is TRBJ1-1; D gene uncertain. Trimming shortened V by 4 bases and J by 3 bases, and 15 bases separated the two germline ends. The CDR3 is 15 residues long. The germline V gene encodes CDR1 SGHDN and CDR2 FVKESK. The CDR3 sequence: CASSLIVSLDTEAFF. DNA of the CDR3: TGTGCCAGCAGCCTGATAGTGAGTTTGGACACTGAAGCTTTCTTT.

The rearrangement uses TRBV28 and TRBJ1-2; D uncertain. V was cut by 6 bases and J by 8 bases, with 13 bases left in between. CDR1 and CDR2 from the germline V gene are MDHEN and SYDVKM. This CDR3 is built from 12 residues. CDR3 loop: CASSPPGGGYTF. The CDR3 nucleotides are TGTGCCAGCAGCCCACCAGGAGGGGGCTACACCTTC.

The chain couples TRBV5-1 to TRBJ1-2; 8 bases align to TRBD1. The germline CDR1 and CDR2 sequences are SGHRS and YFSETQ. The CDR3 consists of 14 residues. J lost 2 bases, V lost 3 bases, and 3 bases had no gene match. CDR3 in DNA: TGCGCCAGCAGCTCCCGGGACAGGAACTATGGCTACACCTTC. Residues: CASSSRDRNYGYTF.

V is TRBV9 and J is TRBJ1-3; weak D call: TRBD1 (6 bases). This CDR3 contains 13 residues. The germline gives CDR1 SGDLS, CDR2 YYNGEE. Trimming left V 3 bases short and J 7 bases short, with 11 bases between. CDR3 DNA sequence: TGTGCCAGCAGCGCCGAGGGGGGGAACACCATATATTTT. Translating gives CASSAEGGNTIYF.

This chain uses TRBV29-1 with TRBJ2-1; 12 bases agree with TRBD2. V dropped 5 bases and J dropped 10; count of bases not matched to a gene: 9. This CDR3 region has 14 residues. Germline-derived CDR1 and CDR2 are SQVTM and ANQGSEA. CDR3 protein: CSVSLAGGPQEQFF. CDR3 bases: TGCAGCGTTTCCCTAGCGGGAGGGCCACAGGAGCAGTTCTTC.

This clone was found a few times. The chain is built from TRBV27 and TRBJ1-2, with 11 bases aligning to TRBD1. The CDR3 is made up of 16 amino acids. The V gene end was trimmed by 6 bases and the J gene end by 5 bases; junction bases not matched to a gene: 11. Per germline, CDR1 MNHEY and CDR2 SMNVEV (reference sequence). The CDR3 DNA reads as TGTGCCAGCAGAAAGGACAGGGGGCGCGATGGGTATGGCTACACCTTC. This sequence encodes CASRKDRGRDGYGYTF.

The V gene is TRBV6-5, the J gene TRBJ1-2; D unresolved. The CDR3 sequence is 13 residues long. CDR1 MNHEY and CDR2 SVGAGI come from the germline V gene. Trimming removed 6 bases at V and 4 bases at J, with 12 bases between. The DNA for the CDR3 is TGTGCCAGCAGAAGTACAGAGATCTATGGCTACACCTTC. It codes for CASRSTEIYGYTF.

The J gene is TRBJ2-1, the V gene TRBV2, with 7 positions matching TRBD2. This CDR3 spans 15 amino acids. J gave up 6 bases and V 8 bases, and 13 bases lay outside the gene matches. Germline CDR1 and CDR2: SNHLY and FYNNEI. The CDR3 DNA sequence: TGTGCCAGCGGGAGGGCCGGTCTCGGTGGCAATGAGCAGTTCTTC. Amino acids: CASGRAGLGGNEQFF.

The genes are TRBV4-2 and TRBJ1-4; 9 nucleotides line up with TRBD1. Trimming at V came to 1 base and at J to 6 bases, leaving 6 bases not matched to a gene. The CDR3 covers 16 residues. CDR1 is LGHNA, CDR2 YNFKEQ, per germline. The CDR3 sequence: CASSQGHRTGDEKLFF. The CDR3 DNA reads as TGTGCCAGCAGCCAAGGGCATAGGACAGGGGATGAAAAACTGTTTTTT.